The rows below give T cell receptor beta chains drawn from one sample of a study of regulatory T cells in long-lasting Graves disease. MiXCR, applied by TCRdb to the multiplex PCR reads, yields one record per CDR3 protein. The sample lists approximately 290,000 distinct CDR3 sequences, around 23% seen once, with 56% in the top ten. The source material was peripheral blood mononuclear cells (PBMCs), sampled when the disease was refractory, from a patient treated with antithyroid drugs. These receptor sequences come from a female donor with Graves disease. CDR3s include the opening cysteine and the closing phenylalanine or tryptophan. D genes are given only for firm matches. Expanded clones get a size class; other rows say once, few or many, or leave the size out.

clone_size d_call j_call v_call cdr3_aa cdr3_nt
many - TRBJ1-5 TRBV7-9 CASSSYSNQPQHF TGTGCCAGCAGCTCCTATAGCAATCAGCCCCAGCATTTT
many - TRBJ2-5 TRBV29-1 CSVLGGYQETQYF TGCAGCGTTCTAGGGGGTTACCAAGAGACCCAGTACTTC
- - TRBJ1-5 TRBV18 CASSPTGLGNQPQHF TGTGCCAGCTCACCAACAGGCCTGGGGAATCAGCCCCAGCATTTT
many - TRBJ2-7 TRBV7-8 CASSPRMDEQYF TGTGCCAGCAGCCCCCGGATGGACGAGCAGTACTTC
many TRBD2 TRBJ2-7 TRBV27 CASSKSWGGSYEQYF TGTGCCAGCAGTAAGAGTTGGGGGGGATCCTACGAGCAGTACTTC
- - TRBJ1-2 TRBV6-1 CASSPVGDYGYTF TGTGCCAGCAGCCCCGTGGGGGACTATGGCTACACCTTC
- - TRBJ2-7 TRBV5-1 CASSDYGSSYEQYF TGCGCCAGCAGCGATTACGGATCTTCCTACGAGCAGTACTTC
many - TRBJ1-2 TRBV28 CASSPIPGLDNYGYTF TGTGCCAGCAGTCCCATCCCGGGACTCGATAACTATGGCTACACCTTC
few TRBD1 TRBJ2-5 TRBV9 CASSPGTGGYGETQYF TGTGCCAGCAGCCCTGGGACAGGGGGGTATGGAGAGACCCAGTACTTC
many TRBD2 TRBJ2-4 TRBV7-2 CASSFSGTLAKNIQYF TGTGCCAGCAGCTTTAGCGGGACCCTAGCCAAAAACATTCAGTACTTC
many TRBD1 TRBJ2-5 TRBV7-2 CASSLGGTGKTQYF TGTGCCAGCAGCTTAGGGGGGACAGGGAAGACCCAGTACTTC
- - TRBJ1-4 TRBV5-1 CASSLGRYDEKLFF TGCGCCAGCAGCTTGGGGAGGTACGACGAAAAACTGTTTTTT
- - TRBJ1-1 TRBV28 CVSRPQGHPEAFF TGTGTCAGCAGACCACAGGGACACCCTGAAGCTTTCTTT
once TRBD1 TRBJ1-4 TRBV7-9 CASSRGTVKNEKLFF TGTGCCAGCAGCCGAGGGACAGTTAAAAATGAAAAACTGTTTTTT
few - TRBJ1-4 TRBV7-9 CASSLGTGANEKLFF TGTGCCAGCAGCCTAGGAACGGGAGCTAATGAAAAACTGTTTTTT
- - TRBJ2-3 TRBV10-1 CASSERLEGTDTQYF TGCGCCAGCAGTGAGAGGTTAGAGGGCACAGATACGCAGTATTTT
many - TRBJ2-5 TRBV20-1 CSARDGQGGEETQYF TGCAGTGCTAGAGATGGGCAGGGTGGGGAAGAGACCCAGTACTTC
- TRBD1 TRBJ1-5 TRBV19 CATKSWDRQSNQPQHF TGTGCCACTAAATCTTGGGACAGACAGAGCAATCAGCCCCAGCATTTT
few - TRBJ2-3 TRBV10-3 CAINGAGTADTQYF TGTGCCATCAATGGGGCGGGGACCGCAGATACGCAGTATTTT
- - TRBJ1-2 TRBV6-1 CASSQDIYPSYGYTF TGTGCCAGCAGCCAGGACATTTACCCTTCCTATGGCTACACCTTC
- - TRBJ1-1 TRBV6-8 CASSYSGNEAFF TGTGCCAGCAGTTACTCTGGGAACGAAGCTTTCTTT
- - TRBJ2-5 TRBV18 CASSPIQSGETQYF TGTGCCAGCTCACCTATTCAGAGCGGTGAGACCCAGTACTTC
- - TRBJ2-7 TRBV6-1 CASSRQVSHEQYF TGTGCCAGCAGTCGACAGGTCTCCCACGAGCAGTACTTC
many - TRBJ1-1 TRBV7-9 CASSSVGLRTEAFF TGTGCCAGCAGCTCGGTGGGGCTCAGGACTGAAGCTTTCTTT
many - TRBJ2-5 TRBV3-1 CASSQYQGQGTQYF TGTGCCAGCAGCCAATACCAGGGGCAAGGGACCCAGTACTTC
- - TRBJ2-1 TRBV18 CASSRTYSYNEQFF TGTGCCAGCTCACGTACCTACTCCTACAATGAGCAGTTCTTC
- - TRBJ1-6 TRBV20-1 CSARRGGLGNNSPLHF TGCAGTGCTAGAAGGGGAGGTCTTGGGAATAATTCACCCCTCCACTTT
few TRBD2 TRBJ2-7 TRBV10-3 CAIRLAGGNDEEYF TGTGCCATCAGGCTAGCGGGAGGTAACGACGAGGAGTACTTC
many - TRBJ1-5 TRBV12-3/TRBV12-4 CASSLGGSVGNQPQHF TGTGCCAGCAGTTTGGGGGGATCGGTGGGGAATCAGCCCCAGCATTTT
many - TRBJ1-5 TRBV28 CASAGQFNQPQHF TGTGCCAGCGCTGGACAGTTCAATCAGCCCCAGCATTTT
many - TRBJ2-7 TRBV2 CASNGAGYEQYF TGTGCCAGCAACGGAGCGGGCTACGAGCAGTACTTC
- TRBD2 TRBJ2-7 TRBV20-1 CSARDYSTSGRVYEQYF TGCAGTGCTAGAGACTACAGTACTAGCGGGAGGGTTTACGAGCAGTACTTC
once - TRBJ2-3 TRBV7-2 CASSRRGVGTDTQYF TGTGCCAGCTCTCGAAGAGGGGTGGGAACGGATACGCAGTATTTT
few - TRBJ2-4 TRBV20-1 CSARRRGHSAKNIQYF TGCAGTGCTAGGAGGCGCGGACATTCAGCCAAAAACATTCAGTACTTC
- - TRBJ2-2 TRBV18 CASSPGQWAGELFF TGTGCCAGCTCACCAGGACAGTGGGCCGGGGAGCTGTTTTTT
few - TRBJ2-7 TRBV7-9 CASSLETGVYEQYF TGTGCCAGCAGCTTAGAAACGGGAGTCTACGAGCAGTACTTC
few - TRBJ2-5 TRBV7-2 CASSLGLYQETQYF TGTGCCAGCAGCTTAGGGTTGTACCAAGAGACCCAGTACTTC
few TRBD1 TRBJ1-6 TRBV6-1 CASNPDRASSYNSPLHF TGTGCCAGCAACCCGGACAGGGCGAGCTCCTATAATTCACCCCTCCACTTT
few - TRBJ2-3 TRBV7-2 CASSPVAGGTDTQYF TGTGCCAGCTCACCAGTAGCAGGTGGCACAGATACGCAGTATTTT
few - TRBJ2-7 TRBV20-1 CSASYGDYYEQYF TGCAGTGCTAGTTACGGAGACTACTACGAGCAGTACTTC
many - TRBJ1-1 TRBV2 CASSEAGIRDTEAFF TGTGCCAGCAGTGAAGCGGGAATCCGGGACACTGAAGCTTTCTTT
- - TRBJ2-3 TRBV7-2 CASSLDVNTQYF TGTGCCAGCAGCTTAGACGTGAATACGCAGTATTTT
- - TRBJ1-2 TRBV28 CASGSAGYGYTF TGTGCCAGCGGGTCGGCCGGCTATGGCTACACCTTC
many TRBD1 TRBJ1-6 TRBV7-3 CASSLRGGGSNSPLHF TGTGCCAGCAGCTTAAGAGGGGGCGGCTCTAATTCACCCCTCCACTTT
- TRBD1 TRBJ2-6 TRBV7-2 CASSLWTGLPGANVLTF TGTGCCAGCAGCTTATGGACAGGGCTCCCTGGGGCCAACGTCCTGACTTTC
many - TRBJ1-1 TRBV6-2/TRBV6-3 CASSYSRSRSTEAFF TGTGCCAGCAGTTATTCCAGGTCCCGTAGCACTGAAGCTTTCTTT
few - TRBJ2-2 TRBV5-1 CASSRGTGELFF TGTGCCAGCAGCCGCGGCACCGGGGAGCTGTTTTTT
- - TRBJ1-1 TRBV7-9 CASSPRGGRPAYTEAFF TGTGCCAGCAGCCCTAGGGGGGGACGGCCCGCGTACACTGAAGCTTTCTTT
- TRBD1 TRBJ2-7 TRBV19 CASSPTGDPYEQYF TGTGCCAGTAGCCCCACAGGGGATCCCTACGAGCAGTACTTC
many TRBD1 TRBJ1-4 TRBV29-1 CSVGDRGFEKLFF TGCAGCGTTGGGGACAGGGGGTTTGAAAAACTGTTTTTT
- - TRBJ1-4 TRBV2 CASSPYTATNEKLFF TGTGCCAGCAGCCCGTACACAGCAACTAATGAAAAACTGTTTTTT
few - TRBJ2-5 TRBV3-1 CASSQMTPSSGQYF TGTGCCAGCAGCCAAATGACCCCCTCGTCGGGCCAGTACTTC
- - TRBJ2-2 TRBV29-1 CSVGDPPGELFF TGCAGCGTGGGGGACCCTCCCGGGGAGCTGTTTTTT